This is a list of T cell receptor beta chains from one sample in a study of naive and memory T cell subsets. TCRdb independently ran MiXCR on the UMI-ligation and nested PCR reads; one entry per CDR3 protein. The sample includes about 150,000 distinct CDR3 sequences, roughly 23% seen only once; the top ten take 0.11%. Sequencing used naive CD4+ T cells from blood. Receptors were obtained from a human donor in good health. Each CDR3 is given with its conserved first and last residue. D genes are given only for firm matches. Rows give clone size only sometimes, using once, few, many, or a class for an expanded clone.

>.|TRBJ2-3|TRBV6-1|.
TGTGCCAGCAGTGACGCGCGGGGCACAGATACGCAGTATTTT
CASSDARGTDTQYF
>.|TRBJ2-1|TRBV7-3|few
TGTGCCAGCAGCCAACGACCTGGTGAGCAGTTCTTC
CASSQRPGEQFF
>.|TRBJ2-1|TRBV18|few
TGTGCCAGCCAATCGGGGCTTTACAATGAGCAGTTCTTC
CASQSGLYNEQFF
>.|TRBJ2-1|TRBV7-6|few
TGTGCCAGCAGCTTAGGGGAGGTAGGGGGTGAGCAGTTCTTC
CASSLGEVGGEQFF
>TRBD1|TRBJ1-1|TRBV9|.
TGTGCCAGCAGCGTAGGAAAAGGGGGCAGGGTCGTAACTGAAGCTTTCTTT
CASSVGKGGRVVTEAFF
>.|TRBJ2-1|TRBV20-1|.
TGCAGTGCTAGATCTAGTTTGGGAACTAGCAGTATCCAAAGCTCCTACAATGAGCAGTTCTTC
CSARSSLGTSSIQSSYNEQFF
>TRBD1|TRBJ1-4|TRBV20-1|.
TGCAGTGCTAGAGATTCGGGACAGGGCGGAAAACTGTTTTTT
CSARDSGQGGKLFF
>.|TRBJ2-1|TRBV5-3|.
TGTGCCAGAAGCCCGTGGATGGGTGGAAGAGTAGAGCCCTACAATGAGCAGTTCTTC
CARSPWMGGRVEPYNEQFF
>.|TRBJ1-1|TRBV19|many
TGTGCCAGTAGTAATCATGCAGGGGCTGAAGCTTTCTTT
CASSNHAGAEAFF
>TRBD1|TRBJ1-1|TRBV20-1|.
TGCAGTGCTAGAGCTCGGGACAGGGTGAACACTGAAGCTTTCTTT
CSARARDRVNTEAFF
>TRBD1|TRBJ1-1|TRBV18|few
TGTGCCAGCTCACCCTGGGACAGGGGTGTCAACACTGAAGCTTTCTTT
CASSPWDRGVNTEAFF
>.|TRBJ1-3|TRBV9|.
TGTGCCAGCAGCGTAGTCACAGTGGTAATTAGCTCTGGAAACACCATATATTTT
CASSVVTVVISSGNTIYF
>.|TRBJ1-1|TRBV28|.
TGTGCCAGCGCCTCAGGGGCAAGGGACACTGAAGCTTTCTTT
CASASGARDTEAFF
>.|TRBJ2-7|TRBV12-3/TRBV12-4|few
TGTGCCAGCAGTTTATCTTGGTACGAGCAGTACTTC
CASSLSWYEQYF
>.|TRBJ2-7|TRBV25-1|once
TGTGCCAGCAGTGTTGGCCCCTACGAGCAGTACTTC
CASSVGPYEQYF
>.|TRBJ1-1|TRBV9|.
TGTGCCAGCAGCGTAGGCCAGGGACATGGGGCTTTCTTT
CASSVGQGHGAFF
>TRBD2|TRBJ2-3|TRBV14|.
TGTGCCAGCAGCCGCTACAGGACTAGCGGGACGGTAGATACGCAGTATTTT
CASSRYRTSGTVDTQYF
>.|TRBJ1-2|TRBV25-1|.
TGTGCCAGCAGTGGGCCCACTGCTTCCTACTATGGCTACACCTTC
CASSGPTASYYGYTF
>.|TRBJ2-3|TRBV10-3|many
TGTGCCACCAGGGGCCACAGCACAGATACGCAGTATTTT
CATRGHSTDTQYF
>TRBD1|TRBJ2-7|TRBV20-1|.
TGCAGTGCTTTTAGACAGGGCGAGCAGTACTTC
CSAFRQGEQYF
>.|TRBJ1-1|TRBV6-5|.
TGTGCCAGCAGTTACCTCTCTGAGGGTCCCGGAGCTTTCTTT
CASSYLSEGPGAFF
>.|TRBJ2-1|TRBV27|many
TGTGCCAGCAGTCCCACTCTACGGGGTTTATCCTACAATGAGCAGTTCTTC
CASSPTLRGLSYNEQFF
>TRBD2|TRBJ2-1|TRBV5-6|.
TGTGCCAGCAGCACCATACTAGCGGGAGGTTACAATGAGCAGTTCTTC
CASSTILAGGYNEQFF
>.|TRBJ2-1|TRBV5-1|few
TGCGCCAGCAGCTCCTTTTCTAGCGCTGAGCAGTTCTTC
CASSSFSSAEQFF
>.|TRBJ2-3|TRBV7-3|few
TGTGCCAGCAGCGCAGGGGTAAAACCTTCCACAGATACGCAGTATTTT
CASSAGVKPSTDTQYF
>.|TRBJ2-3|TRBV5-1|.
TGCGCCAGCAGCTTGGCCCCAGGGGATACGCAGTATTTT
CASSLAPGDTQYF
>.|TRBJ2-1|TRBV6-2/TRBV6-3|.
TGTGCCAGCAAAGTTCGTTACACGCAGGGACCTAGCTCCTACAATGAGCAGTTCTTC
CASKVRYTQGPSSYNEQFF
>TRBD2|TRBJ2-4|TRBV10-2|many
TGCGCCAGCAGTGTCGGCCTAGCGGGAGCGGGAAACATTCAGTACTTC
CASSVGLAGAGNIQYF
>TRBD1|TRBJ1-1|TRBV15|.
TGTGCCACCAGCAGAGGGGCAGGGGGGTTGGACACTGAAGCTTTCTTT
CATSRGAGGLDTEAFF
>.|TRBJ2-2|TRBV7-2|.
TGTGCCAGCAGCTTAGGGAGAACGCCCGGGGAGCTGTTTTTT
CASSLGRTPGELFF
>.|TRBJ2-1|TRBV10-2|.
TGCGCCAGCACCCCCTTGGACCAGCACACTGAGCAGTTCTTC
CASTPLDQHTEQFF
>.|TRBJ2-4|TRBV18|.
TGTGCCAGCTCACCCTCCGGTTTAGCCAGAAACATTCAGTACTTC
CASSPSGLARNIQYF
>TRBD1|TRBJ1-1|TRBV12-3/TRBV12-4|.
TGTGCCAGCAGTGTGACAGGGACGAACACTGAAGCTTTCTTT
CASSVTGTNTEAFF
>TRBD2|TRBJ2-1|TRBV5-1|.
TGCGCCAGCAGCCCTCTAGCGGGAGGGTTAAATGAGCAGTTCTTC
CASSPLAGGLNEQFF
>TRBD2|TRBJ2-2|TRBV20-1|many
TGCAGTGCTTTGACTAGCGGAAGTAACACCGGGGAGCTGTTTTTT
CSALTSGSNTGELFF
>.|TRBJ1-5|TRBV12-3/TRBV12-4|few
TGTGCCAGCAGTTTCGGGCAGGGCGGCAATCAGCCCCAGCATTTT
CASSFGQGGNQPQHF
>.|TRBJ2-3|TRBV29-1|.
TGCAGCGTTGAGGTGGGCGGCGCAGATACGCAGTATTTT
CSVEVGGADTQYF
>.|TRBJ1-1|TRBV5-3|.
TGTGCCAGAAGCATGGGACACAAGAACACTGAAGCTTTCTTT
CARSMGHKNTEAFF
>TRBD1|TRBJ1-2|TRBV12-3/TRBV12-4|few
TGTGCCAGCAGTTTAGGAACAGGGGCGCCGACTCTGGGAGGCTACACCTTC
CASSLGTGAPTLGGYTF
>TRBD2|TRBJ2-1|TRBV2|.
TGTGCCAGCAGTGACGGTAGCGGGAGAATTAATGAGCAGTTCTTC
CASSDGSGRINEQFF
>TRBD1|TRBJ1-1|TRBV10-3|few
TGTGCCACCTCGACAGGGGAAATGAACACTGAAGCTTTCTTT
CATSTGEMNTEAFF
>.|TRBJ2-1|TRBV24-1|many
TGTGCCACCAACGGGGTAAGCAACAATGAGCAGTTCTTC
CATNGVSNNEQFF